This is a list of T cell receptor beta chains from one sample in a study of blood T cell repertoires in COVID-19. The table came from immunoSEQ multiplex PCR; TCRdb's copy has only in-frame clones and leaves some out. The sample carries around 140,000 clones, approximately 80% recorded once. Sample: peripheral blood. The source of these receptors is a human donor in a cohort sampled during active COVID-19. Both conserved end residues are part of each CDR3. The order of the fields is D gene, clone size, J gene, V gene, CDR3 DNA, CDR3 protein. D genes are given only for firm matches. The size entry is marked missing in some rows and otherwise reads once, few, many or a size class.

>-|-|TRBJ1-2|TRBV18
TGTGCCAGCTCACCAGTAACGACAGGAGATGGCTACACCTTC
CASSPVTTGDGYTF
>TRBD2|-|TRBJ2-4|TRBV4-1
TGCGCCAGCAGCCAAGACCCGGGAGGGAACATTCAGTACTTC
CASSQDPGGNIQYF
>-|-|TRBJ2-7|TRBV11-2
TGTGCCAGCAGCTTATACGGAGGACAGCTCGACGAGCAGTACTTC
CASSLYGGQLDEQYF
>-|-|TRBJ2-7|TRBV11-3
TGTGCCAGCAGCTTAGGGGGCGTGGAGTTCAACGAGCAGTACTTC
CASSLGGVEFNEQYF
>-|-|TRBJ1-2|TRBV12-3/TRBV12-4
TGTGCCAGCAGCCCGCGGGGAGGGTTGGGCTACACCTTC
CASSPRGGLGYTF
>-|-|TRBJ2-5|TRBV6-1
TGTGCCAGCAGTGAATATCAGGCTATACAAGAGACCCAGTACTTC
CASSEYQAIQETQYF
>-|-|TRBJ2-5|TRBV7-2
TGTGCCAGCAGCTTAAGGGGTATTGGGCAAGAGACCCAGTACTTC
CASSLRGIGQETQYF
>TRBD1|-|TRBJ1-1|TRBV6-5
TGTGCCAGTAACTCAGGGGGTCTGAACACTGAAGCTTTCTTT
CASNSGGLNTEAFF
>TRBD1|-|TRBJ2-1|TRBV19
TGTGCCAGTAGTTGGGGGACAGGGGGCCAGGAGCAGTTCTTC
CASSWGTGGQEQFF
>-|-|TRBJ2-3|TRBV10-3
TGTGCCATCAGTGGGGGTCCTAGCGCAGATACGCAGTATTTT
CAISGGPSADTQYF
>TRBD1|-|TRBJ1-5|TRBV6-5
TGTGCCAGCAATTGGGACAGGGGGAATCAGCCCCAGCATTTT
CASNWDRGNQPQHF
>-|-|TRBJ2-7|TRBV18
TGTGCCAGCTCACCACCTTCTAGGGGCTACGAGCAGTACTTC
CASSPPSRGYEQYF
>-|few|TRBJ2-7|TRBV11-3
TGTGCCAGCAGCATACTCACAGGTGGCGAGCAGTACTTC
CASSILTGGEQYF